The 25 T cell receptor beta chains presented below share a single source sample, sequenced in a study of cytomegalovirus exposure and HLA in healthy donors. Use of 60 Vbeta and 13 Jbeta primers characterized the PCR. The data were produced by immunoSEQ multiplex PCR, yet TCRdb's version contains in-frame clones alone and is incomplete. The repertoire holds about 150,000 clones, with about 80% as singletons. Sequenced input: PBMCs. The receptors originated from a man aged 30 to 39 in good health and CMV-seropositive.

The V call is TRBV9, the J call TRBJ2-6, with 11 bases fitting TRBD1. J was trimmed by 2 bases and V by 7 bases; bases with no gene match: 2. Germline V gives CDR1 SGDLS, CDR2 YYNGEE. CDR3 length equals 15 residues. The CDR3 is CASGTGGTGANVLTF. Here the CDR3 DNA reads TGTGCCAGCGGGACAGGGGGGACTGGGGCCAACGTCCTGACTTTC.

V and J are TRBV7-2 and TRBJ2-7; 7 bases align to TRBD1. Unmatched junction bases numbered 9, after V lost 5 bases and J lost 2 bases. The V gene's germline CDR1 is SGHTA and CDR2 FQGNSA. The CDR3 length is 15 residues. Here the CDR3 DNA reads TGTGCCAGCAGCCGCGGACAGGAGTTAGCCTACGAGCAGTACTTC. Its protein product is CASSRGQELAYEQYF.

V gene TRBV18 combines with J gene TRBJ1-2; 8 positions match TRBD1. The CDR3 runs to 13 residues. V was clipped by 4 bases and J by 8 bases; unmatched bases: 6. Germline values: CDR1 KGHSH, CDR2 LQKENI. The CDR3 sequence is CASSLDRVYGYTF. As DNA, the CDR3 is TGTGCCAGCTCACTGGACAGGGTTTACGGCTACACCTTC.

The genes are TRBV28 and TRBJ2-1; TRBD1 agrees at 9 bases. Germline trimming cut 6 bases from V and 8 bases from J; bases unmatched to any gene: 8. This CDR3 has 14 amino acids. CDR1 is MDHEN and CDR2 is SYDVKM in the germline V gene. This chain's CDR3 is CASRAGTGFYEQFF. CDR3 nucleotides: TGTGCCAGCAGGGCCGGGACAGGGTTCTATGAGCAGTTCTTC.

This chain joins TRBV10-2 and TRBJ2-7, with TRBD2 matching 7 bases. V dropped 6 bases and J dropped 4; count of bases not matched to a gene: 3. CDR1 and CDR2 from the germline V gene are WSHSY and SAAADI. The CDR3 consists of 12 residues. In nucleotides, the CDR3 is TGCGCCAGCAGGGGACTAAATTACGAGCAGTACTTC. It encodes CASRGLNYEQYF.

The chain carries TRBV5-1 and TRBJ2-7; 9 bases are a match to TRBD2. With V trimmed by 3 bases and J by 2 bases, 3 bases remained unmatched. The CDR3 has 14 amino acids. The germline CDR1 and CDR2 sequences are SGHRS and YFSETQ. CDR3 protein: CASSSGLATYEQYF. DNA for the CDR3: TGCGCCAGCAGCTCGGGACTAGCAACCTACGAGCAGTACTTC.

CDR3 nucleotides: TGTGCCAGCAGGGGGCAGGGGAGAGATACGCAGTATTTT. It yields the protein CASRGQGRDTQYF. The chain employs TRBV28 and TRBJ2-3; TRBD1 might be the D (6 bases). The germline CDR1 and CDR2 sequences are MDHEN and SYDVKM. The CDR3 extends over 13 amino acids. V lost 6 bases, J lost 5 bases, and 12 bases lay in between.

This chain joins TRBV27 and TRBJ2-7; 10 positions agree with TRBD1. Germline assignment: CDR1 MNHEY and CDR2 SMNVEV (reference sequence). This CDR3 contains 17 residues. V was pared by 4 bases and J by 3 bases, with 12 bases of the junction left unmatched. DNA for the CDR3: TGTGCCAGCAGTTCTTCAAGTGGACAGGGGGGTTACTACGAGCAGTACTTC. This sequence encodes CASSSSSGQGGYYEQYF.

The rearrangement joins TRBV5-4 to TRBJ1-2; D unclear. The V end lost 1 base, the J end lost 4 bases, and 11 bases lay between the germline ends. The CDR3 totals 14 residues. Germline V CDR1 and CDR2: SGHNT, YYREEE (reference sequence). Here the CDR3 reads CASSLIAGGYGYTF. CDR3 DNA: TGTGCCAGCAGCTTGATCGCGGGAGGCTATGGCTACACCTTC.

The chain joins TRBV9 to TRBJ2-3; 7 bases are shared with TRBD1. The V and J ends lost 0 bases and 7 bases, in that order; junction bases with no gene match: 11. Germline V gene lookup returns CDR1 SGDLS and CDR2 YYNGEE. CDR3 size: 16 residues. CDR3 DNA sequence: TGTGCCAGCAGCGTAGATCCCTCAAGACAGGGACATACGCAGTATTTT. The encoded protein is CASSVDPSRQGHTQYF.

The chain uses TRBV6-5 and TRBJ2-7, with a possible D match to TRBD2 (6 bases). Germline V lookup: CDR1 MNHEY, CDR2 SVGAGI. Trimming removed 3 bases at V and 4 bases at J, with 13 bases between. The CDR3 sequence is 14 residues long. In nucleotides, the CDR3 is TGTGCCAGCAGTTATCCCGGGGGTGCGTACGAGCAGTACTTC. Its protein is CASSYPGGAYEQYF.

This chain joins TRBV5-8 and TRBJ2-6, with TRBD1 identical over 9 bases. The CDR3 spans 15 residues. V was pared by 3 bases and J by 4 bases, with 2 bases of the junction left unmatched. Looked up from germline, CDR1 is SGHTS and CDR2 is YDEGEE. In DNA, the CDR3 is TGTGCCAGCAGCTGGACAGGGGCCGGGGCCAACGTCCTGACTTTC. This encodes CASSWTGAGANVLTF.

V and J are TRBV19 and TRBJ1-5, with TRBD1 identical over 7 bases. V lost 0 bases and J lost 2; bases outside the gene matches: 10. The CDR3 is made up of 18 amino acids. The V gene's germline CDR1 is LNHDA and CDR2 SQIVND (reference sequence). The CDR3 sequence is CASSIDQRGRFGNQPQHF. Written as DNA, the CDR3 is TGTGCCAGTAGTATAGATCAGAGGGGGCGGTTTGGCAATCAGCCCCAGCATTTT. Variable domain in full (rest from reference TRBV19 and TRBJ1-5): DGGITQSPKYLFRKEGQNVTLSCEQNLNHDAMYWYRQDPGQGLRLIYYSQIVNDFQKGDIAEGYSVSREKKESFPLTVTSAQKNPTAFYLCASSIDQRGRFGNQPQHFGDGTRLSIL.

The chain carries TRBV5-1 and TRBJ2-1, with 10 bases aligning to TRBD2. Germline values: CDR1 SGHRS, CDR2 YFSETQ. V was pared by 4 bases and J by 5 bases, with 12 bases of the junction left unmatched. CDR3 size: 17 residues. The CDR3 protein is CASSRSGRAPRDNEQFF. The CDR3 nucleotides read TGCGCCAGCAGCAGGAGCGGGAGGGCCCCGAGGGACAATGAGCAGTTCTTC.

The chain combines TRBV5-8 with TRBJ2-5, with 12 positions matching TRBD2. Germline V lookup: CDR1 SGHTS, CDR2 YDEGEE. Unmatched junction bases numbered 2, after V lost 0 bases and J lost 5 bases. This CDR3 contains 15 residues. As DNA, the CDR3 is TGTGCCAGCAGCTTGGGACTAGCGGGAGTGGAGACCCAGTACTTC. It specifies CASSLGLAGVETQYF.

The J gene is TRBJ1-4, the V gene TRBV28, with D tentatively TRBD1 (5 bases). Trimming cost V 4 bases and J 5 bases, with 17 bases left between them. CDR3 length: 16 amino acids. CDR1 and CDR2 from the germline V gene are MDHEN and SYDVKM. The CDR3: CASSSPLGGRNEKLFF. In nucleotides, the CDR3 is TGTGCCAGCAGTTCACCCCTGGGGGGGAGAAATGAAAAACTGTTTTTT.

The CDR3 spells CASSFTAGVLTSTDTQYF. The CDR3 nucleotides are TGTGCCAGCAGTTTCACAGCGGGAGTGCTGACTAGCACAGATACGCAGTATTTT. The chain has TRBV28 and TRBJ2-3, with 8 positions matching TRBD2. The CDR3 runs 18 residues. The V segment lost 3 bases and the J segment 0 bases; nucleotides outside the gene matches: 11. CDR1 is MDHEN, CDR2 SYDVKM, per germline.

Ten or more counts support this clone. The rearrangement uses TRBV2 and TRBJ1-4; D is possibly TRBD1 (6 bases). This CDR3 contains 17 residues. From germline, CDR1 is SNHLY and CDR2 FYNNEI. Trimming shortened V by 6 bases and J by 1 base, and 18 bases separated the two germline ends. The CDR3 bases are TGTGCCAGCAGACAGGGCACGGGAAGGGTAACTAATGAAAAACTGTTTTTT. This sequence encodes CASRQGTGRVTNEKLFF.

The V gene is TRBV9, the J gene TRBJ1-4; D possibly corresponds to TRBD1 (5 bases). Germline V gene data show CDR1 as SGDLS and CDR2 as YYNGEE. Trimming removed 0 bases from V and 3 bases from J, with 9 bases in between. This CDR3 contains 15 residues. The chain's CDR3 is CASSVDPTANEKLFF. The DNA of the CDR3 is TGTGCCAGCAGCGTAGATCCGACAGCTAATGAAAAACTGTTTTTT.

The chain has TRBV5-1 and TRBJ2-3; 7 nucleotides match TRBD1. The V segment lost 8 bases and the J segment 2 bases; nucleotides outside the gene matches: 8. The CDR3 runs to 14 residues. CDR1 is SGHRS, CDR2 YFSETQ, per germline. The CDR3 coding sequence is TGCGCCAGTAGGGACAGCCTAATCACAGATACGCAGTATTTT. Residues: CASRDSLITDTQYF.

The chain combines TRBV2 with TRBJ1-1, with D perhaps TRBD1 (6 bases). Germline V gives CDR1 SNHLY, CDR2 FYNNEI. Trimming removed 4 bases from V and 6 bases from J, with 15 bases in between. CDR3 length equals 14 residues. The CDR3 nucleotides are TGTGCCAGCAGTGCGGCCGGCGGGGGCTCTGAAGCTTTCTTT. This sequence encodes CASSAAGGGSEAFF.

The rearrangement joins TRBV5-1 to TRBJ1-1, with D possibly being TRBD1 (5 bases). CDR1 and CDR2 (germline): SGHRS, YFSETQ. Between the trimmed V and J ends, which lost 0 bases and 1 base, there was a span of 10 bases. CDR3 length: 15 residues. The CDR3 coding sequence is TGCGCCAGCAGCTTGGAATTTCAGGGGAACACTGAAGCTTTCTTT. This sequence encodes CASSLEFQGNTEAFF.

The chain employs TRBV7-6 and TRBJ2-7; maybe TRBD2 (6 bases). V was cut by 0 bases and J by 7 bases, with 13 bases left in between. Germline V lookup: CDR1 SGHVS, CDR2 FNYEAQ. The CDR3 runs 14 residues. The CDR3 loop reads CASSLAVGSKEQYF. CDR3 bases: TGTGCCAGCAGCTTAGCCGTCGGGAGTAAAGAGCAGTACTTC.

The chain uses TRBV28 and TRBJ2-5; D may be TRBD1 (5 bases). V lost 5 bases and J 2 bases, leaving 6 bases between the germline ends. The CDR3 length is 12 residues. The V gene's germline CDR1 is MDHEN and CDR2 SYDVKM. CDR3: CASSRQQETQYF. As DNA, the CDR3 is TGTGCCAGCAGTAGACAGCAAGAGACCCAGTACTTC.

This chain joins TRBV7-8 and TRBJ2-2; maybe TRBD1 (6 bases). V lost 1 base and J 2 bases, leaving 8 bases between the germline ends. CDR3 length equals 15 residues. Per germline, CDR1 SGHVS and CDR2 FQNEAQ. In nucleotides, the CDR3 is TGTGCCAGCAGCTTAGGAGGGACAAACACCGGGGAGCTGTTTTTT. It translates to CASSLGGTNTGELFF.